Here is one T cell receptor (beta chain) with its context. This clone was recorded a few times. It lacks a known antigen. Per-base qualities were not stored, and no clone one base away is much larger. TCRbeta CDR3 regions were amplified from genomic DNA by means of the immunoSEQ Assay, a bias-controlled multiplex PCR. In the paper's pipeline: The number of nucleated cells in each sample was estimated from the amplification of reference gene primers within the assay. Sequence reads were collapsed and filtered to measure the absolute abundance of every unique TCRbeta CDR3 rearrangement. For each sample, productive Simpson clonality was calculated by taking the square root of Simpson's diversity index across productive rearrangements. TCRdb re-hosts the immuneACCESS table, in-frame sequences only. Its copies lack some clones; in the studies checked, an unresolved V gene accounts for under half of them, and the cause for the rest is not known. Clonal size and the V and J genes are those of that table, whereas D and trimming came from the DNA. The sample yields about 71,000 clones; approximately 85% were counted once. Approximately 4.6% of the sample goes to the ten largest clones.

Each collaborating institution followed its own protocols to collect whole blood in K2EDTA tubes. For TCRbeta analysis, collaborators shipped samples in one of three forms: frozen whole blood, isolated PBMCs, or DNA extracted from either of those sample types. This sample is drawn from a study of blood T cell repertoires in COVID-19 (dated by TCRdb to the early 2020s). Notes on the research overall: Collaborator samples came from the United States, Italy and Spain and covered acute and convalescent phases of COVID-19. The samples were drawn from the first 160 participants of the ongoing ImmuneRACE study and from 1,200 or so subjects provided by 6 global collaborators. Deeply sampled blood TCRbeta repertoires from subjects exposed to, actively infected with, or recovered from COVID-19 were included in the dataset. A freely available public database, intended as a resource for researchers studying the immune response to SARS-CoV-2, is where the repertoires were released. A de-identified subject ID, COVID-19 status, age in years and sex were almost always included in the sample metadata. The material from the prospective study consisted of cDNA or gDNA derived from T cells, B-cell-depleted T cells, or PBMCs. HLA class I and class II types, where available, came from metadata supplied by the sample provider rather than from assay-based typing.

CDR1 is given as SEHNR and CDR2 as FQNEAQ, both from the germline V gene (reference sequence). V is pruned by 1 base and J by 5 bases, leaving 3 bases of the junction without a gene match. The CDR3 spans 15 residues, from the cysteine through the phenylalanine. Of all the DNA, just the CDR3 is kept, 45 bases in frame from base 1. The paper's findings and limits, for the study overall: The amount of clinical and demographic metadata varied by source and participant and was provided uncurated.

This sequence originates from a man older than 75 with acute or convalescent COVID-19. The rearrangement joined TRBV7-9 to TRBJ1-4, and TRBD1 aligns with 8 junction nucleotides. The sample taken for sequencing was peripheral blood. In nucleotides, the sequence is TGTGCCAGCAGCTTAGGGGCAGGGGGCAATGAAAAACTGTTTTTT. This sequence encodes CASSLGAGGNEKLFF.